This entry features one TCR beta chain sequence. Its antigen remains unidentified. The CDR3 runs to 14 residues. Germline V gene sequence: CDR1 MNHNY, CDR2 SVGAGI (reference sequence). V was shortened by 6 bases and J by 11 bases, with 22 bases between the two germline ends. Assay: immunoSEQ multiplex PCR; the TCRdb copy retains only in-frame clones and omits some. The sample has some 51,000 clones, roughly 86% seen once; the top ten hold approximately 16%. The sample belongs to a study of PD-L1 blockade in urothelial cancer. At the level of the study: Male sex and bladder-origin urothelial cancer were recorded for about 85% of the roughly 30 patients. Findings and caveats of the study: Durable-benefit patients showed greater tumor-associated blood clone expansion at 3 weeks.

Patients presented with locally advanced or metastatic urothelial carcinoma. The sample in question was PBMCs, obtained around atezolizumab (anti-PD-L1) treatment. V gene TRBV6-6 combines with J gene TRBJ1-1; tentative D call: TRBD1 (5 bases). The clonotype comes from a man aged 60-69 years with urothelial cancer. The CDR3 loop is CASSSRADPVVAFF. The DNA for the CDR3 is TGTGCCAGCAGCTCCAGGGCCGATCCGGTGGTGGCTTTCTTT.